This entry lists 29 T cell receptor beta chains sequenced from one sample in a study of patients and donors after allogeneic stem cell transplantation. TCRdb re-analysed the RT-PCR reads in MiXCR, keeping a single row per CDR3 protein. The data show approximately 430,000 distinct CDR3 sequences, with 16% seen just once and 6% to 8% held by the top ten. Sample: blood, either unsorted or a sorted T cell fraction (not recorded which). These TCRs come from a human donor who was either an allogeneic HSCT recipient or a stem cell or donor lymphocyte infusion donor (not recorded which). It is not recorded whose cells these are; they may come from a transplant donor.

This clonotype has ten or more counts. The CDR3 sequence: CASTPGERQGFYEQYF. CDR3 sequence (DNA): TGTGCCAGCACCCCCGGGGAGAGGCAGGGATTTTACGAGCAGTACTTC. The genes are TRBV12-3 or TRBV12-4 and TRBJ2-7, with D perhaps matching TRBD1 or TRBD2 (5 bases each). The CDR3 runs 16 residues. The germline V and J ends were trimmed by 7 bases and 4 bases, with 23 bases remaining between them.

The rearrangement joins TRBV5-1 to TRBJ2-1; TRBD2 aligns across 10 bases. Germline CDR1 and CDR2: SGHRS and YFSETQ. J lost 6 bases, V lost 5 bases, and 14 bases had no gene match. The CDR3 runs to 17 residues. CDR3 in amino acids: CASSSGLLAGEGNEQFF. The CDR3 DNA reads TGCGCCAGCAGTTCTGGCCTCCTAGCGGGAGAGGGCAATGAGCAGTTCTTC. Variable domain in full (rest from reference TRBV5-1 and TRBJ2-1): KAGVTQTPRYLIKTRGQQVTLSCSPISGHRSVSWYQQTPGQGLQFLFEYFSETQRNKGNFPGRFSGRQFSNSRSEMNVSTLELGDSALYLCASSSGLLAGEGNEQFFGPGTRLTVL.

The V and J genes are TRBV3-1 and TRBJ2-7; 7 bases agree with TRBD2. Germline-derived CDR1 and CDR2 are LGHDT and YNNKEL (reference sequence). The CDR3 is 15 residues long. V was clipped by 5 bases and J by 2 bases; unmatched bases: 9. The chain's CDR3 is CASSGSGSLAYEQYF. CDR3 DNA sequence: TGTGCCAGCAGCGGTAGCGGGTCCCTAGCCTACGAGCAGTACTTC.

This clonotype was observed many times. The chain combines TRBV20-1 with TRBJ1-2; no clear D. CDR3 length: 13 residues. V dropped 3 bases and J dropped 6 bases, with 14 bases sitting between them. Germline assignment: CDR1 DFQATT and CDR2 SNEGSKA (reference sequence). CDR3 amino acids: CSASAGWGNGYTF. DNA of the CDR3: TGCAGTGCTAGCGCGGGGTGGGGAAATGGCTACACCTTC.

The chain combines TRBV4-1 with TRBJ2-6, with D possibly being TRBD2 (6 bases). The germline gives CDR1 MGHRA, CDR2 YSYEKL. The V end lost 5 bases, the J end lost 4 bases, and 12 bases lay between the germline ends. This CDR3 is built from 15 residues. The CDR3 DNA reads as TGCGCCAGCAGCAGGGGCGGGGCAGGGGCCAACGTCCTGACTTTC. Its protein product is CASSRGGAGANVLTF.

There are many counts of this clonotype. The genes are TRBV5-1 and TRBJ2-2; D unclear. Deletions cut 4 bases from V and 0 bases from J, with 10 bases between. CDR3 length: 15 amino acids. In germline, CDR1 is SGHRS, CDR2 YFSETQ. Here the CDR3 reads CASSPSRPNTGELFF. CDR3 sequence (DNA): TGCGCCAGCAGCCCCTCCCGGCCGAACACCGGGGAGCTGTTTTTT.

This clonotype appeared a few times. The chain employs TRBV20-1 and TRBJ2-2; 8 positions agree with TRBD1. The CDR3 contains 14 residues. The germline V gene has CDR1 DFQATT and CDR2 SNEGSKA (reference sequence). V lost 5 bases, J lost 6 bases, and 8 bases stayed unmatched. CDR3 sequence: CSAYGQGFAGELFF. In DNA form, the CDR3 reads TGCAGTGCTTACGGACAGGGCTTCGCCGGGGAGCTGTTTTTT.

This clonotype was seen only a few times. The V gene is TRBV12-3 or TRBV12-4, the J gene TRBJ2-7; 12 bases line up with TRBD2. The CDR3 sequence is 11 residues long. Trimming removed 10 bases from V and 7 bases from J; junction bases left unmatched: 2. The CDR3 coding sequence is TGTGCCACCACTAGCGGGAGGGAGCAGTACTTC. Protein sequence: CATTSGREQYF.

This clonotype was seen at least ten times. This chain connects TRBV5-6 to TRBJ2-7, with D possibly matching TRBD1 (5 bases). The V end lost 0 bases, the J end lost 0 bases, and 7 bases lay between the germline ends. Germline V gene lookup returns CDR1 SGHDT and CDR2 YYEEEE. CDR3 length: 14 amino acids. CDR3 amino acids: CASSLGQISYEQYF. CDR3 nucleotides: TGTGCCAGCAGCTTGGGACAGATCTCCTACGAGCAGTACTTC. The variable domain in full, with the rest retrieved from reference TRBV5-6 and TRBJ2-7, is DAGVTQSPTHLIKTRGQQVTLRCSPKSGHDTVSWYQQALGQGPQFIFQYYEEEERQRGNFPDRFSGHQFPNYSSELNVNALLLGDSALYLCASSLGQISYEQYFGPGTRLTVT.

This clonotype occurred a few times. The chain carries TRBV6-5 and TRBJ1-1; D unclear. The CDR3 is 12 amino acids. Looked up from germline, CDR1 is MNHEY and CDR2 is SVGAGI. Trimming pared 5 bases from V and 7 bases from J, leaving 11 bases between. The CDR3 DNA reads TGTGCCAGCAGTCCCCGGCCCGGTGAAGCTTTCTTT. Protein sequence: CASSPRPGEAFF.

The chain uses TRBV9 and TRBJ1-1; TRBD1 might be the D (5 bases). V shed 1 base and J shed 0 bases, with 7 bases lying between them. Germline CDR1 is SGDLS and CDR2 is YYNGEE. This CDR3 contains 14 residues. As DNA, the CDR3 is TGTGCCAGCAGCGTACTAGGGGTGAACACTGAAGCTTTCTTT. Protein sequence: CASSVLGVNTEAFF.

This clonotype has ten or more counts. The chain recombines TRBV7-9 with TRBJ2-3; TRBD1 aligns across 9 bases. V lost 4 bases, J lost 4 bases, and 6 bases stayed unmatched. The V gene's germline CDR1 is SEHNR and CDR2 FQNEAQ (reference sequence). This CDR3 has 15 residues. The CDR3, as DNA: TGTGCCAGCAGCTCCCTGACAGGGGGGGCAGATACGCAGTATTTT. The encoded protein is CASSSLTGGADTQYF.

In its sample, this clonotype was seen many times. The chain carries TRBV5-1 and TRBJ2-2; the D is unclear. The CDR3 sequence is 13 residues long. The germline V gene encodes CDR1 SGHRS and CDR2 YFSETQ. Trimming removed 0 bases at V and 5 bases at J, with 5 bases between. The CDR3 spells CASSLVETGELFF. In DNA form, the CDR3 reads TGCGCCAGCAGCTTGGTCGAGACCGGGGAGCTGTTTTTT.

This rearrangement joins TRBV7-9 to TRBJ1-1, with D hard to call. Trimming stripped 3 bases from V and 7 bases from J, with 9 bases between. In germline, CDR1 is SEHNR, CDR2 FQNEAQ (reference sequence). This CDR3 has 12 amino acids. The CDR3 nucleotides read TGTGCCAGCAGCTTGTATGGGGTTGAAGCTTTCTTT. It translates to CASSLYGVEAFF.

This clonotype was recorded many times. The chain is built from TRBV6-5 and TRBJ2-1; no clear D gene. V shed 4 bases and J shed 3 bases, with 13 bases lying between them. CDR1 is MNHEY, CDR2 SVGAGI, per germline. The CDR3 has 15 residues. CDR3 in DNA: TGTGCCAGCAGTTTAGGACGCGACTTCTACAATGAGCAGTTCTTC. Translation gives CASSLGRDFYNEQFF.

The chain is built from TRBV7-9 and TRBJ2-7, with TRBD1 as a possible D gene (6 bases). This CDR3 is built from 14 residues. CDR1 and CDR2 (germline): SEHNR, FQNEAQ (reference sequence). V lost 3 bases to trimming and J lost 5 bases, with 14 bases between them. CDR3 loop: CASSFRDISDEQYF. The DNA for the CDR3 is TGTGCCAGCAGCTTCCGGGACATTTCTGACGAGCAGTACTTC.

The V and J genes are TRBV20-1 and TRBJ2-3; D is unresolved. Deletions cut 0 bases from V and 3 bases from J, with 10 bases between. Germline assignment: CDR1 DFQATT and CDR2 SNEGSKA (reference sequence). The CDR3 consists of 14 residues. The CDR3 region is CSARERSLTDTQYF. CDR3 nucleotides: TGCAGTGCTAGAGAAAGATCACTTACAGATACGCAGTATTTT.

The CDR3 coding sequence is TGCGCCAGCAGCCAGTTCGTAGAGAAGACCCAGTACTTC. This translates into CASSQFVEKTQYF. The gene calls are TRBV4-3 and TRBJ2-5; D remains unclear. The germline V gene encodes CDR1 LGHNA and CDR2 YSLEER. Trimming removed 3 bases at V and 6 bases at J, with 11 bases between. The CDR3 contains 13 residues.

This clonotype showed up many times. This chain uses TRBV30 with TRBJ2-7; D uncertain. The CDR3 is made up of 13 amino acids. Germline V gives CDR1 GTSNPN, CDR2 SVGIG (reference sequence). The V end was cut by 3 bases, the J end by 3 bases, with 12 bases between. CDR3 coding DNA: TGTGCCTGGAGAGGTCCGGGTCGCTACGAGCAGTACTTC. This translates into CAWRGPGRYEQYF.

V and J are TRBV7-8 and TRBJ2-1; TRBD1 aligns across 12 bases. The length of the CDR3 is 14 residues. Germline V gene sequence: CDR1 SGHVS, CDR2 FQNEAQ. V shed 2 bases, J shed 10 bases, and the junction held 3 bases outside the gene matches. The CDR3 sequence: CASSLRDRGREQFF. The CDR3 DNA sequence: TGTGCCAGCAGCTTAAGGGACAGGGGGCGAGAGCAGTTCTTC.

This clonotype occurred a few times. This chain joins TRBV11-2 and TRBJ1-3, with D possibly TRBD1 on 5 matching bases. V lost 11 bases and J lost 0, with 11 bases in between. The CDR3 is 13 amino acids. Looked up from germline, CDR1 is SGHAT and CDR2 is FQNNGV. The CDR3 bases are TGTGCCGGAGGGGTGTCCTCTGGAAACACCATATATTTT. Its translation is CAGGVSSGNTIYF.

The chain is built from TRBV19 and TRBJ1-5, with D possibly being TRBD1 (5 bases). Trimming pared 3 bases from V and 0 bases from J, leaving 12 bases between. The CDR3 has 16 residues. Germline-derived CDR1 and CDR2 are LNHDA and SQIVND (reference sequence). In nucleotides, the CDR3 is TGTGCCAGTAGTATCGAGGTCAGGGCTAGCAATCAGCCCCAGCATTTT. Amino acids: CASSIEVRASNQPQHF.

This clonotype was counted only a few times. CDR3 sequence: CASSQGSVSGGNNEQFF. The CDR3 region has the DNA TGCGCCAGCAGCCAAGGTTCGGTCAGCGGGGGCAACAATGAGCAGTTCTTC. The V and J genes are TRBV4-3 and TRBJ2-1; 8 bases are shared with TRBD2. There are 17 residues in the CDR3. V shed 1 base and J 5 bases; nucleotides not matched to a gene: 10. Per germline, CDR1 LGHNA and CDR2 YSLEER.

This clonotype was seen repeatedly, ten times or more. The chain is built from TRBV12-3 or TRBV12-4 and TRBJ1-3, with a tentative D call TRBD1 (6 bases). Trimming stripped 2 bases from V and 7 bases from J, with 15 bases between. The CDR3 runs to 15 residues. The CDR3 coding sequence is TGTGCCAGCAGTTTAATCCGCGGGGGGCGGAACACCATATATTTT. As protein: CASSLIRGGRNTIYF.

Only a few counts were recorded for this clonotype. The V call is TRBV4-2, the J call TRBJ2-6, with a weak D call TRBD2 (5 bases). Germline V gene sequence: CDR1 LGHNA, CDR2 YNFKEQ. CDR3 length: 16 residues. V was cut by 4 bases and J by 0 bases, with 10 bases left in between. In DNA, the CDR3 is TGTGCCAGCAGCCTACAGAGGGACTCTGGGGCCAACGTCCTGACTTTC. Protein product: CASSLQRDSGANVLTF.

The gene calls are TRBV2 and TRBJ2-1; a weak D match, TRBD2 (5 bases). The V gene lost 4 bases and the J gene lost 15 bases, with 13 bases spanning the gap. The V gene's germline CDR1 is SNHLY and CDR2 FYNNEI. The CDR3 consists of 11 residues. This CDR3 is CASSVGLGLFF. In DNA form, the CDR3 reads TGTGCCAGCAGTGTCGGCTTAGGACTGTTCTTC. Together with reference TRBV2 and TRBJ2-1, the CDR3 gives the full variable domain: EPEVTQTPSHQVTQMGQEVILRCVPISNHLYFYWYRQILGQKVEFLVSFYNNEISEKSEIFDDQFSVERPDGSNFTLKIRSTKLEDSAMYFCASSVGLGLFFGPGTRLTVL.

The chain combines TRBV7-3 with TRBJ2-2; D perhaps matches TRBD1 (6 bases). The CDR3 runs to 15 residues. Germline values: CDR1 SGHTA, CDR2 FQGTGA. Trimming shortened V by 5 bases and J by 4 bases, and 14 bases separated the two germline ends. For the CDR3, the DNA is TGTGCCAGCAGCCCCAGCGGACAGTTCACCGGGGAGCTGTTTTTT. Its protein is CASSPSGQFTGELFF.

The chain recombines TRBV7-3 with TRBJ2-5; 7 bases are a match to TRBD1. The CDR3 contains 15 residues. V shed 5 bases and J 3 bases; nucleotides not matched to a gene: 9. The V gene's germline CDR1 is SGHTA and CDR2 FQGTGA. CDR3 region: CASSVHGTAKETQYF. In DNA, the CDR3 is TGTGCCAGCAGCGTCCACGGGACAGCAAAAGAGACCCAGTACTTC.

A few counts support this clonotype. The V gene is TRBV5-1, the J gene TRBJ2-1, with 9 bases aligning to TRBD2. Germline V CDR1 and CDR2: SGHRS, YFSETQ. J gave up 4 bases and V 4 bases, and 3 bases lay outside the gene matches. The CDR3 loop spans 14 amino acids. The CDR3 DNA is TGCGCCAGCAGCGGACTAGCGCCATACAATGAGCAGTTCTTC. Residues: CASSGLAPYNEQFF. Full variable domain (remainder filled in from reference TRBV5-1 and TRBJ2-1): KAGVTQTPRYLIKTRGQQVTLSCSPISGHRSVSWYQQTPGQGLQFLFEYFSETQRNKGNFPGRFSGRQFSNSRSEMNVSTLELGDSALYLCASSGLAPYNEQFFGPGTRLTVL.